These 5 T cell receptor beta chains were sequenced from one sample in a study of blood T cell repertoires in COVID-19. Produced via immunoSEQ multiplex PCR; TCRdb's table is partial and in-frame only. The data contain 150,000 or so clones, less than 90% of them singletons. Specimen: peripheral blood. Receptors originate from a man aged 18 to 29 with active or convalescent COVID-19.

The chain joins TRBV5-4 to TRBJ2-5; weak D call: TRBD1 (5 bases). The ends were cut back, 4 bases at V and 1 base at J, with 11 bases in the middle. This CDR3 region has 14 residues. In germline, CDR1 is SGHNT, CDR2 YYREEE (reference sequence). CDR3 bases: TGTGCCAGCAGCGCCTCAGGGTTCCAAGAGACCCAGTACTTC. As protein: CASSASGFQETQYF.

The chain has TRBV2 and TRBJ2-7; D is possibly TRBD2 (5 bases). The CDR3 has 13 amino acids. Germline CDR1 and CDR2: SNHLY and FYNNEI. Trimming stripped 0 bases from V and 5 bases from J, with 8 bases between. The CDR3 sequence is CASSEAGVDEQYF. Here the CDR3 DNA reads TGTGCCAGCAGTGAAGCGGGAGTCGACGAGCAGTACTTC.

This sequence joins TRBV29-1 and TRBJ2-1, with D possibly TRBD2 on 5 matching bases. Trimming took 0 bases from V and 10 from J, leaving 10 bases between them. CDR3 size: 12 residues. Germline V gene lookup returns CDR1 SQVTM and CDR2 ANQGSEA. CDR3 nucleotides: TGCAGCGTTGAAGAGGTTAGCGACGAGCAGTTCTTC. Residues: CSVEEVSDEQFF.

This sequence joins TRBV6-5 and TRBJ1-1; no clear D. The CDR3 spans 13 residues. The V gene's germline CDR1 is MNHEY and CDR2 SVGAGI. V lost 2 bases, J lost 1 base, and 5 bases lay in between. This chain's CDR3 is CASSYLENTEAFF. CDR3 DNA: TGTGCCAGCAGTTACCTAGAGAACACTGAAGCTTTCTTT.

J is TRBJ2-7 and V is TRBV28, with 7 bases fitting TRBD2. The J segment lost 3 bases and the V segment lost 6 bases, leaving 8 bases of the junction unmatched. The germline gives CDR1 MDHEN, CDR2 SYDVKM. This CDR3 comprises 14 residues. CDR3 nucleotides: TGTGCCAGCAGGCCTCCAGCGGGATACTACGAGCAGTACTTC. As protein: CASRPPAGYYEQYF.